This passage covers 31 T cell receptor beta chains from one sample sequenced in a study of beta chain features in type 1 diabetes. Isolated RNA was reverse transcribed in full, so expressed TCRB transcripts were sequenced. Generated by immunoSEQ multiplex PCR, the TCRdb table keeps only in-frame clones and is missing some. Of 810,000 or so clones detected, roughly 15% appear once; the ten largest clones hold 0.02% to 0.025%. The sample consisted of naive CD4+ T cells from blood. The receptors here all came from a woman aged 18-29 years in good health.

This chain joins TRBV2 and TRBJ1-5; possible D gene TRBD1, 5 bases. Germline V gene data show CDR1 as SNHLY and CDR2 as FYNNEI. This CDR3 is built from 14 residues. Between the trimmed V and J ends, which lost 11 bases and 2 bases, there was a span of 16 bases. The CDR3: CAVGVGIGNQPQHF. In DNA form, the CDR3 reads TGTGCCGTGGGGGTTGGAATCGGCAATCAGCCCCAGCATTTT.

Worth noting for this clone: The sample holds other DNA sequences that translate to the same CDR3. The V call is TRBV20-1, the J call TRBJ2-7, with TRBD1 as a possible D gene (6 bases). Trimming took 5 bases from V and 4 from J, leaving 9 bases between them. Germline CDR1 DFQATT, CDR2 SNEGSKA (reference sequence). The CDR3 has 11 residues. In nucleotides, the CDR3 is TGCAGTGCTTCCCAGGGGTACGAGCAGTACTTC. It codes for CSASQGYEQYF.

The genes are TRBV6-6 and TRBJ2-3; TRBD1 aligns across 8 bases. CDR1 is MNHNY and CDR2 is SVGAGI in the germline V gene (reference sequence). The CDR3 loop spans 14 amino acids. The J segment lost 7 bases and the V segment lost 6 bases, leaving 9 bases of the junction unmatched. The CDR3 DNA reads as TGTGCCAGCAGAGGTGGACAGGGTTTGAATACGCAGTATTTT. Translated: CASRGGQGLNTQYF.

V gene TRBV6-6 combines with J gene TRBJ2-7; 9 nucleotides agree with TRBD1. CDR3 length equals 16 residues. Per germline, CDR1 MNHNY and CDR2 SVGAGI (reference sequence). Trimming removed 10 bases from V and 7 bases from J; junction bases left unmatched: 20. CDR3 coding DNA: TGTGCCATCAGGGAGGGACAGGGTTCCAGATCTCGGGAGCAGTACTTC. Its translation is CAIREGQGSRSREQYF.

With regard to this clone: The junction and the germline gene differ at one end; a read error may be behind it. The chain employs TRBV23-1 and TRBJ2-7; 12 nucleotides line up with TRBD2. TRBV23-1 is noted as an ORF with a role that remains uncertain. The CDR3 is made up of 12 amino acids. CDR3 sequence (DNA): TGCGCCAGCAGTTTAGCCGGGACTAGCGGGCACTTC. Amino acids: CASSLAGTSGHF.

This chain uses TRBV18 with TRBJ1-1, with 9 bases that match TRBD1. The germline gives CDR1 KGHSH, CDR2 LQKENI. The J segment lost 2 bases and the V segment lost 2 bases, leaving 6 bases of the junction unmatched. This CDR3 has 16 amino acids. The CDR3 coding sequence is TGTGCCAGCTCACCAATGGGACAGGGTTCCAACACTGAAGCTTTCTTT. Residues: CASSPMGQGSNTEAFF.

This clone has just a few counts. This chain links TRBV7-9 with TRBJ2-2; 10 bases are shared with TRBD2. The CDR3 has 15 amino acids. V trimming: 5 bases; J trimming: 8 bases; junction bases outside the gene matches: 8. Germline V CDR1 and CDR2: SEHNR, FQNEAQ (reference sequence). The CDR3 here is CASSPPGLATGELFF. As DNA, the CDR3 is TGTGCCAGCAGCCCTCCGGGACTAGCGACTGGGGAGCTGTTTTTT.

The chain links TRBV2 to TRBJ1-4; D call uncertain. The CDR3 has 18 residues. CDR1 and CDR2 (germline): SNHLY, FYNNEI. The ends were cut back, 0 bases at V and 0 bases at J, with 14 bases in the middle. The CDR3 spells CASSEALASLATNEKLFF. DNA for the CDR3: TGTGCCAGCAGTGAAGCGCTCGCGTCCCTAGCAACTAATGAAAAACTGTTTTTT.

This clone was counted a few times. This chain connects TRBV29-1 to TRBJ1-2, with D hard to call. Germline-derived CDR1 and CDR2 are SQVTM and ANQGSEA. The CDR3 spans 16 residues. The V end lost 2 bases, the J end lost 5 bases, and 21 bases lay between the germline ends. For the CDR3, the DNA is TGCAGCGTTGAATCCCTAGAGGGAGGGTCTGGGTATGGCTACACCTTC. It encodes CSVESLEGGSGYGYTF.

V gene TRBV7-2 combines with J gene TRBJ2-2; 7 bases agree with TRBD1. The CDR3 is 14 residues long. Trimming at V came to 6 bases and at J to 4 bases, leaving 5 bases not matched to a gene. CDR1 is SGHTA, CDR2 FQGNSA, per germline. The CDR3 here is CASSLPGGTGELFF. The CDR3 DNA is TGTGCCAGCAGTCTCCCAGGGGGCACCGGGGAGCTGTTTTTT.

This clone has only a few counts. The J gene is TRBJ2-5, the V gene TRBV6-6, with a weak D call TRBD1 (5 bases). Trimming shortened V by 5 bases and J by 4 bases, and 8 bases separated the two germline ends. Germline V CDR1 and CDR2: MNHNY, SVGAGI (reference sequence). The CDR3 totals 12 residues. The CDR3 DNA sequence: TGTGCCAGCAGTATGGGGCGAGAGACCCAGTACTTC. Amino acid sequence: CASSMGRETQYF.

A few counts support this clone. This rearrangement joins TRBV10-3 to TRBJ1-1; D uncertain. This CDR3 has 13 amino acids. Between the trimmed V and J ends, which lost 7 bases and 0 bases, there was a span of 9 bases. Germline V lookup: CDR1 ENHRY, CDR2 SYGVKD. The CDR3 coding sequence is TGTGCCATCAACGGGGAAATGAACACTGAAGCTTTCTTT. It is translated as CAINGEMNTEAFF.

This clone was detected a few times. The sample holds other DNA sequences that translate to the same CDR3. This rearrangement joins TRBV27 to TRBJ1-5; D gene ambiguous. V dropped 2 bases and J dropped 0 bases, with 2 bases sitting between them. CDR3 size: 13 residues. Germline values: CDR1 MNHEY, CDR2 SMNVEV (reference sequence). CDR3 DNA sequence: TGTGCCAGCAGTTTACTTAGCAATCAGCCCCAGCATTTT. Its protein product is CASSLLSNQPQHF.

This clone was counted a few times. CDR3 coding DNA: TGCAGCGTTGCAGGGCCCGCCTACGAGCAGTACTTC. Translation gives CSVAGPAYEQYF. The chain employs TRBV29-1 and TRBJ2-7; the D gene is possibly TRBD1 (5 bases). CDR1 SQVTM and CDR2 ANQGSEA come from the germline V gene. Between the trimmed V and J ends, which lost 4 bases and 2 bases, there was a span of 9 bases. The CDR3 has 12 amino acids.

This rearrangement joins TRBV10-3 to TRBJ2-3; D is ambiguous. The V gene lost 3 bases and the J gene lost 5 bases, with 3 bases spanning the gap. CDR1 and CDR2 (germline): ENHRY, SYGVKD. This CDR3 has 11 amino acids. CDR3 DNA: TGTGCCATCAGTGAAGTAGATACGCAGTATTTT. This encodes CAISEVDTQYF.

The gene calls are TRBV9 and TRBJ1-4; 7 bases are shared with TRBD1. V lost 0 bases and J lost 3; bases outside the gene matches: 5. Per germline, CDR1 SGDLS and CDR2 YYNGEE. The CDR3 consists of 16 residues. CDR3: CASSVGPRGANEKLFF. Written as DNA, the CDR3 is TGTGCCAGCAGCGTAGGGCCCAGGGGGGCTAATGAAAAACTGTTTTTT.

The V call is TRBV6-5, the J call TRBJ2-4, with 7 bases aligning to TRBD2. The CDR3 covers 13 residues. The V and J ends lost 6 bases and 7 bases, in that order; junction bases with no gene match: 6. From germline, CDR1 is MNHEY and CDR2 SVGAGI. The CDR3 DNA reads TGTGCCAGCAGGAGGACTAGGGAGAACATTCAGTACTTC. Its translation is CASRRTRENIQYF.

This chain connects TRBV29-1 to TRBJ2-1; TRBD2 matches 14 bases. There are 16 residues in the CDR3. Losses at the gene ends were 7 bases for V and 1 base for J; bases not matched to a gene: 6. The germline CDR1 and CDR2 sequences are SQVTM and ANQGSEA. The CDR3 loop is CSGTGTSGRSYNEQFF. CDR3 in DNA: TGCAGCGGTACCGGGACTAGCGGGAGATCCTACAATGAGCAGTTCTTC.

V gene TRBV5-6 combines with J gene TRBJ2-7, with D perhaps TRBD1 (6 bases). Germline V CDR1 and CDR2: SGHDT, YYEEEE. The V end was cut by 1 base, the J end by 4 bases, with 12 bases between. This CDR3 is built from 14 residues. DNA of the CDR3: TGTGCCAGCAGCTTGCAAGGGGGACGATACGAGCAGTACTTC. As protein: CASSLQGGRYEQYF.

The V and J genes are TRBV15 and TRBJ1-2, with a tentative D call TRBD1 (6 bases). The CDR3 is made up of 19 amino acids. The V end was cut by 1 base, the J end by 5 bases, with 26 bases between. CDR1 LNHNV and CDR2 YYDKDF come from the germline V gene (reference sequence). CDR3 sequence: CATSRVLGAPRPGIYGYTF. The CDR3 bases are TGTGCCACCAGCAGAGTGTTGGGGGCGCCCCGGCCAGGGATATATGGCTACACCTTC.

This clone showed up just a few times. V usage is TRBV15 and J usage is TRBJ1-3; 9 nucleotides align to TRBD1. The germline gives CDR1 LNHNV, CDR2 YYDKDF (reference sequence). The CDR3 loop spans 16 amino acids. Germline trimming cut 3 bases from V and 2 bases from J; bases unmatched to any gene: 5. The CDR3 DNA sequence: TGTGCCACCAGCAGTCACACAGGGGGCACTGGAAACACCATATATTTT. This sequence encodes CATSSHTGGTGNTIYF.

The chain joins TRBV4-1 to TRBJ2-5; tentative D call: TRBD1 (6 bases). The CDR3 length is 15 residues. Germline V gene data show CDR1 as MGHRA and CDR2 as YSYEKL. Trimming removed 1 base at V and 1 base at J, with 10 bases between. The CDR3 DNA is TGCGCCAGCAGCCAAGCTTGGACAGCCCAAGAGACCCAGTACTTC. Amino acid sequence: CASSQAWTAQETQYF.

The genes are TRBV27 and TRBJ2-1, with D unresolved. Germline V lookup: CDR1 MNHEY, CDR2 SMNVEV (reference sequence). With 6 bases removed from V and 6 bases from J, the gap between germline ends came to 12 bases. The CDR3 is 13 amino acids. In DNA form, the CDR3 reads TGTGCCAGCAGCCCCATTAGTGGCAATGAGCAGTTCTTC. This encodes CASSPISGNEQFF.

This clone was recorded a few times. V usage is TRBV7-2 and J usage is TRBJ2-5, with D tentatively TRBD1 (5 bases). The J call may be wrong; the DNA end is better matched by TRBJ2-7. Germline V gene lookup returns CDR1 SGHTA and CDR2 FQGNSA. The CDR3 extends over 13 amino acids. The CDR3 spells CASSLWSGYEQYF. In DNA, the CDR3 is TGTGCCAGCAGCTTATGGTCAGGGTACGAGCAGTACTTC.

V is TRBV19 and J is TRBJ2-1; TRBD2 matches at 11 bases. The CDR3 length is 14 residues. From germline, CDR1 is LNHDA and CDR2 SQIVND (reference sequence). V trimming: 5 bases; J trimming: 8 bases; junction bases outside the gene matches: 5. This CDR3 is CASSSLAGGYEQFF. CDR3 sequence (DNA): TGTGCCAGTAGTTCTCTAGCGGGAGGCTATGAGCAGTTCTTC.

The gene calls are TRBV5-1 and TRBJ2-5; TRBD2 aligns across 9 bases. TRBJ2-7 matches the DNA end more closely, so the J call is doubtful. Germline lookup yields CDR1 SGHRS and CDR2 YFSETQ. The CDR3 is made up of 15 amino acids. CDR3 nucleotides: TGCGCCAGCAGCTTAGAGACTAGCGGAGGCTACGAGCAGTACTTC. It yields the protein CASSLETSGGYEQYF.

This clone appeared a few times. The chain employs TRBV7-2 and TRBJ2-3; no reliable D call. The V and J ends lost 5 bases and 2 bases respectively, with 11 bases between them. The CDR3 extends over 14 amino acids. Germline V CDR1 and CDR2: SGHTA, FQGNSA. CDR3 DNA sequence: TGTGCCAGCAGCAAACCCGTTGTCACAGATACGCAGTATTTT. Translating it yields CASSKPVVTDTQYF.

This rearrangement joins TRBV10-3 to TRBJ1-1; perhaps TRBD1 as D (6 bases). CDR1 and CDR2 (germline): ENHRY, SYGVKD. The CDR3 is 15 amino acids. V lost 0 bases and J 0 bases, leaving 8 bases between the germline ends. CDR3 DNA sequence: TGTGCCATCAGTGAGTCAAGGACAGTGAACACTGAAGCTTTCTTT. Translated: CAISESRTVNTEAFF.

This clone was counted between two and nine times. The same CDR3 also results from other DNA sequences found in this sample. The rearrangement joins TRBV7-2 to TRBJ2-5; 7 bases are shared with TRBD2. Per germline, CDR1 SGHTA and CDR2 FQGNSA. The junction had 4 bases not matched to a gene; V was cut back by 1 base and J by 5 bases. The CDR3 contains 14 residues. CDR3 region: CASSLGRGGETQYF. In DNA form, the CDR3 reads TGTGCCAGCAGCTTAGGTCGGGGAGGGGAGACCCAGTACTTC.

This clone turned up a few times. The J gene is TRBJ2-2, the V gene TRBV9; 8 positions agree with TRBD1. Germline trimming cut 1 base from V and 7 bases from J; bases unmatched to any gene: 12. This CDR3 contains 17 residues. In germline, CDR1 is SGDLS, CDR2 YYNGEE. Here the CDR3 reads CASSVSGTGGFDGELFF. CDR3 coding DNA: TGTGCCAGCAGCGTATCCGGGACAGGTGGTTTTGACGGGGAGCTGTTTTTT.

This clone was counted only a few times. This chain connects TRBV29-1 to TRBJ2-1, with 9 bases identical to TRBD2. CDR3 size: 11 residues. The ends lost 6 bases at V and 8 bases at J; junction bases unmatched: 2. From germline, CDR1 is SQVTM and CDR2 ANQGSEA. CDR3 nucleotide sequence: TGCAGCGTGAGGACTAGCGATGAGCAGTTCTTC. Translation gives CSVRTSDEQFF.